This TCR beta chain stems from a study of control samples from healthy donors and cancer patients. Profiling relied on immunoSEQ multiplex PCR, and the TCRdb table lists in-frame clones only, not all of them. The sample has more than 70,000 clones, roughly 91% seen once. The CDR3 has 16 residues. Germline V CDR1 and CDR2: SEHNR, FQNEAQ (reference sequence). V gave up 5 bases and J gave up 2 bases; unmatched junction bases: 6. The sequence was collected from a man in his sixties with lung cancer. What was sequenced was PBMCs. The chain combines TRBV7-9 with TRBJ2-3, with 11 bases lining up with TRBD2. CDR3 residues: CASSRSSGGITDTQYF. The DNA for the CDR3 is TGTGCCAGCAGCCGATCTAGCGGGGGGATCACAGATACGCAGTATTTT.